This is a list of T cell receptor beta chains from one sample in a study of T cell responses to AZD1222 COVID-19 vaccine. Libraries were prepared by immunoSEQ multiplex PCR; TCRdb keeps only in-frame clonotypes and omits some of them. Of about 100,000 clones in the sample, about 89% were seen once. The sequenced sample was peripheral blood, obtained on day 0 of MenACWY control vaccination. The receptors were sampled from an adult in good health. The CDR3 runs from the conserved cysteine through the conserved F or W. Each record gives: CDR3 protein, CDR3 DNA, D gene, clone size, J gene, V gene. The D gene is left open where the match is weak. Some rows mark clone size as missing; the rest say once, few, many or name a class of expanded clone.

CDR3 protein: CSVEDRWFF
CDR3 DNA: TGCAGCGTTGAAGATCGCTGGTTCTTT
D gene: .
clone size: .
J gene: TRBJ1-1
V gene: TRBV29-1

CDR3 protein: CASSESRGQVEQYF
CDR3 DNA: TGTGCCAGCAGTGAATCTAGGGGGCAGGTCGAGCAGTACTTC
D gene: TRBD1
clone size: .
J gene: TRBJ2-7
V gene: TRBV2

CDR3 protein: CASSLRDRGREAFF
CDR3 DNA: TGCGCCAGCAGCCTACGGGACAGGGGGCGCGAAGCTTTCTTT
D gene: TRBD1
clone size: .
J gene: TRBJ1-1
V gene: TRBV5-1

CDR3 protein: CASSLGARFGTDTQYF
CDR3 DNA: TGTGCCAGCAGCCTAGGCGCGCGTTTCGGCACAGATACGCAGTATTTT
D gene: .
clone size: .
J gene: TRBJ2-3
V gene: TRBV7-2

CDR3 protein: CASSLGGGRPELFF
CDR3 DNA: TGTGCCAGCAGCTTAGGGGGAGGCCGCCCGGAGCTGTTTTTT
D gene: .
clone size: .
J gene: TRBJ2-2
V gene: TRBV7-9

CDR3 protein: CASSSDYRGRVTEAFF
CDR3 DNA: TGTGCCAGCAGTTCCGATTACAGGGGGCGCGTCACTGAAGCTTTCTTT
D gene: TRBD1
clone size: few
J gene: TRBJ1-1
V gene: TRBV7-3

CDR3 protein: CASSRMGESYNTEAFF
CDR3 DNA: TGTGCCAGCTCCCGAATGGGGGAGAGCTATAACACTGAAGCTTTCTTT
D gene: .
clone size: .
J gene: TRBJ1-1
V gene: TRBV18

CDR3 protein: CASGLVHIGDSNYGYTF
CDR3 DNA: TGTGCTAGTGGTTTGGTACACATAGGGGACAGTAACTATGGCTACACCTTC
D gene: TRBD1
clone size: .
J gene: TRBJ1-2
V gene: TRBV12-5

CDR3 protein: CASSAWAGDRNQPQHF
CDR3 DNA: TGTGCCAGCAGTGCGTGGGCGGGGGATCGCAATCAGCCCCAGCATTTT
D gene: .
clone size: .
J gene: TRBJ1-5
V gene: TRBV6-1

CDR3 protein: CASSLAQPTTYEQYF
CDR3 DNA: TGCGCCAGCAGCTTGGCGCAGCCAACTACCTACGAGCAGTACTTC
D gene: .
clone size: .
J gene: TRBJ2-7
V gene: TRBV5-1

CDR3 protein: CASSQDHGAEEKLFF
CDR3 DNA: TGTGCCAGCAGCCAAGATCATGGGGCAGAGGAAAAACTGTTTTTT
D gene: .
clone size: .
J gene: TRBJ1-4
V gene: TRBV14

CDR3 protein: CASSPRVAKNIQYF
CDR3 DNA: TGTGCCAGCAGCCCCCGGGTAGCCAAAAACATTCAGTACTTC
D gene: .
clone size: .
J gene: TRBJ2-4
V gene: TRBV7-9

CDR3 protein: CASSYSELYSNQPQHF
CDR3 DNA: TGTGCCAGCAGTTACAGTGAGCTCTATAGCAATCAGCCCCAGCATTTT
D gene: .
clone size: .
J gene: TRBJ1-5
V gene: TRBV6-2/TRBV6-3

CDR3 protein: CASSLAGRGQETQYF
CDR3 DNA: TGCGCCAGCAGCTTGGCCGGGAGGGGGCAAGAGACCCAGTACTTC
D gene: TRBD2
clone size: .
J gene: TRBJ2-5
V gene: TRBV5-1

CDR3 protein: CASSELAGTDTQYF
CDR3 DNA: TGTGCCAGCAGTGAACTAGCCGGCACAGATACGCAGTATTTT
D gene: .
clone size: .
J gene: TRBJ2-3
V gene: TRBV2

CDR3 protein: CSVRSGALTGELFF
CDR3 DNA: TGCAGCGTTAGGAGCGGGGCGCTAACCGGGGAGCTGTTTTTT
D gene: TRBD2
clone size: .
J gene: TRBJ2-2
V gene: TRBV29-1

CDR3 protein: CASSPGTQSTFNYGYTF
CDR3 DNA: TGCGCCAGCAGCCCCGGGACACAAAGTACCTTTAACTATGGCTACACCTTC
D gene: .
clone size: .
J gene: TRBJ1-2
V gene: TRBV5-1

CDR3 protein: CASNPDPARVSYEQYF
CDR3 DNA: TGTGCCAGCAACCCCGACCCGGCGCGGGTCTCCTACGAGCAGTACTTC
D gene: .
clone size: .
J gene: TRBJ2-7
V gene: TRBV6-6

CDR3 protein: CASSLPLTPLHF
CDR3 DNA: TGTGCCAGCTCCCTCCCCTTGACACCCCTCCACTTT
D gene: .
clone size: .
J gene: TRBJ1-6
V gene: TRBV18

CDR3 protein: CASRLAVGNDNQPQHF
CDR3 DNA: TGTGCAAGTCGCTTAGCGGTAGGGAATGACAATCAGCCCCAGCATTTT
D gene: .
clone size: once
J gene: TRBJ1-5
V gene: TRBV12-2

CDR3 protein: CASRIGGLGTEAFF
CDR3 DNA: TGTGCCAGCAGAATAGGGGGGTTAGGCACTGAAGCTTTCTTT
D gene: .
clone size: .
J gene: TRBJ1-1
V gene: TRBV27

CDR3 protein: CASSMTGRNEQFF
CDR3 DNA: TGTGCCAGCAGCATGACAGGGCGCAATGAGCAGTTCTTC
D gene: TRBD1
clone size: .
J gene: TRBJ2-1
V gene: TRBV6-2/TRBV6-3

CDR3 protein: CASSSAGRAQETQYF
CDR3 DNA: TGTGCCAGCAGTTCCGCGGGGAGGGCCCAAGAGACCCAGTACTTC
D gene: TRBD2
clone size: .
J gene: TRBJ2-5
V gene: TRBV28

CDR3 protein: CASSSQLAGLYNEQFF
CDR3 DNA: TGTGCCAGCAGCTCCCAACTAGCGGGCCTTTACAATGAGCAGTTCTTC
D gene: TRBD2
clone size: .
J gene: TRBJ2-1
V gene: TRBV7-2

CDR3 protein: CASSPGTGIYSPLHF
CDR3 DNA: TGTGCCAGCAGCCCTGGGACAGGGATTTATTCACCCCTCCACTTT
D gene: TRBD1
clone size: .
J gene: TRBJ1-6
V gene: TRBV7-3

CDR3 protein: CASRHHLVGEETQYF
CDR3 DNA: TGTGCCAGTAGGCATCATCTGGTAGGGGAAGAGACCCAGTACTTC
D gene: .
clone size: .
J gene: TRBJ2-5
V gene: TRBV19

CDR3 protein: CASSLFQGEQFF
CDR3 DNA: TGTGCCAGCAGCTTATTTCAAGGGGAGCAGTTCTTC
D gene: .
clone size: .
J gene: TRBJ2-1
V gene: TRBV7-2

CDR3 protein: CASSSRREEGETQYF
CDR3 DNA: TGTGCCAGCAGTTCAAGGAGGGAGGAGGGGGAGACCCAGTACTTC
D gene: .
clone size: .
J gene: TRBJ2-5
V gene: TRBV28

CDR3 protein: CASRRDRTGANVLTF
CDR3 DNA: TGTGCCAGTCGCCGGGACCGCACTGGGGCCAACGTCCTGACTTTC
D gene: .
clone size: .
J gene: TRBJ2-6
V gene: TRBV19

CDR3 protein: CANQNRGREKLFF
CDR3 DNA: TGCGCCAACCAAAACAGGGGTCGGGAAAAACTGTTTTTT
D gene: TRBD1
clone size: .
J gene: TRBJ1-4
V gene: TRBV10-1

CDR3 protein: CASSSRGGSGNTIYF
CDR3 DNA: TGTGCCAGCAGCTCAAGGGGTGGCTCTGGAAACACCATATATTTT
D gene: .
clone size: .
J gene: TRBJ1-3
V gene: TRBV7-2

CDR3 protein: CAISDGTGNYEQYF
CDR3 DNA: TGTGCCATCAGTGATGGGACAGGGAACTACGAGCAGTACTTC
D gene: TRBD1
clone size: .
J gene: TRBJ2-7
V gene: TRBV10-3

CDR3 protein: CASSPLGGPTGELFF
CDR3 DNA: TGCGCCAGCAGCCCCCTCGGGGGACCCACCGGGGAGCTGTTTTTT
D gene: .
clone size: .
J gene: TRBJ2-2
V gene: TRBV5-1

CDR3 protein: CASSRDRGLDETQYF
CDR3 DNA: TGCGCCAGCAGCCGTGACAGGGGGCTTGACGAGACCCAGTACTTC
D gene: TRBD1
clone size: once
J gene: TRBJ2-5
V gene: TRBV4-1

CDR3 protein: CASSPLTGSPVTDTQYF
CDR3 DNA: TGCGCCAGCAGCCCACTGACAGGGAGCCCGGTCACAGATACGCAGTATTTT
D gene: TRBD1
clone size: .
J gene: TRBJ2-3
V gene: TRBV5-1

CDR3 protein: CASSATGDAEAFF
CDR3 DNA: TGTGCCAGCAGCGCTACAGGGGACGCTGAAGCTTTCTTT
D gene: TRBD1
clone size: .
J gene: TRBJ1-1
V gene: TRBV7-2

CDR3 protein: CASSLVVSGALNEQFF
CDR3 DNA: TGTGCCAGCAGCTTGGTTGTCAGCGGAGCCCTCAATGAGCAGTTCTTC
D gene: .
clone size: .
J gene: TRBJ2-1
V gene: TRBV5-8

CDR3 protein: CASSPSPGYMNTEAFF
CDR3 DNA: TGTGCCAGCAGCCCAAGTCCAGGATACATGAACACTGAAGCTTTCTTT
D gene: .
clone size: .
J gene: TRBJ1-1
V gene: TRBV7-9

CDR3 protein: CSAGGHYEQYF
CDR3 DNA: TGCAGTGCTGGGGGTCACTACGAGCAGTACTTC
D gene: .
clone size: .
J gene: TRBJ2-7
V gene: TRBV20-1

CDR3 protein: CASSSATSGKYGYTF
CDR3 DNA: TGTGCCAGCAGCTCCGCCACCTCCGGGAAATATGGCTACACCTTC
D gene: .
clone size: .
J gene: TRBJ1-2
V gene: TRBV7-2

CDR3 protein: CASSGRQGRETQYF
CDR3 DNA: TGTGCCAGCAGCGGACGGCAGGGACGCGAGACCCAGTACTTC
D gene: .
clone size: .
J gene: TRBJ2-5
V gene: TRBV6-5

CDR3 protein: CASSLVRGQGNTIYF
CDR3 DNA: TGTGCCAGCAGCTTAGTCCGAGGACAGGGAAACACCATATATTTT
D gene: .
clone size: .
J gene: TRBJ1-3
V gene: TRBV11-2

CDR3 protein: CAISESGQGTYEQYF
CDR3 DNA: TGTGCCATCAGTGAGTCAGGGCAGGGGACCTACGAGCAGTACTTC
D gene: .
clone size: .
J gene: TRBJ2-7
V gene: TRBV10-3

CDR3 protein: CASSTGSNYGYTF
CDR3 DNA: TGTGCCAGCAGTACCGGGTCGAACTATGGCTACACCTTC
D gene: .
clone size: .
J gene: TRBJ1-2
V gene: TRBV6-5

CDR3 protein: CAIPRDRGGGPNYGYTF
CDR3 DNA: TGTGCCATCCCCCGGGACAGGGGAGGGGGACCTAACTATGGCTACACCTTC
D gene: TRBD1
clone size: .
J gene: TRBJ1-2
V gene: TRBV28

CDR3 protein: CASRTGVGYTEAFF
CDR3 DNA: TGTGCCAGCAGAACAGGGGTAGGGTACACTGAAGCTTTCTTT
D gene: TRBD1
clone size: .
J gene: TRBJ1-1
V gene: TRBV7-2

CDR3 protein: CASSYPPRTGGGEQYF
CDR3 DNA: TGTGCCAGCAGTTACCCCCCCAGGACAGGAGGCGGTGAGCAGTACTTC
D gene: TRBD1
clone size: .
J gene: TRBJ2-7
V gene: TRBV28

CDR3 protein: CASSRGPSGAGDTQYF
CDR3 DNA: TGTGCCAGCAGCCGGGGGCCTAGCGGGGCAGGAGATACGCAGTATTTT
D gene: TRBD2
clone size: .
J gene: TRBJ2-3
V gene: TRBV9